This T cell receptor (beta chain) derives from a study of blood T cells in healthy people across ages. The CDR3 runs to 16 residues. V lost 0 bases and J lost 0, with 9 bases in between. Germline V gene lookup returns CDR1 LGHNA and CDR2 YNFKEQ. Next came a second PCR, run for about 6 to 12 cycles, which used a sample-barcoded 5' primer along with a J-beta primer mix. TCRdb passed the 5' RACE reads through MiXCR, listing each CDR3 protein once. The sample has about 570,000 distinct CDR3 sequences; roughly 28% are singletons. Isolating PBMCs gave at least 6.5 million of these cells per sample. This clonotype was seen a few times. Its matching antigen is unknown. Study-level results: Naive T cell percentage strongly correlated with TCR beta diversity. Without sorted subsets, naive and antigen-experienced compartments could not be conclusively compared. Significant beta diversity loss was already apparent by age approximately 36, declining roughly linearly.

The source of this sequence is a woman in her seventies in good health. Specimen: blood. The V call is TRBV4-2, the J call TRBJ2-1; D is possibly TRBD2 (5 bases). DNA of the CDR3: TGTGCCAGCAGCCAAGATCACCGGGGCTCCTACAATGAGCAGTTCTTC. Its translation: CASSQDHRGSYNEQFF.